A single sample gave rise to the 20 T cell receptor beta chains below, sequenced in a study of control samples from healthy donors and cancer patients. Sequencing was performed with immunoSEQ multiplex PCR; in TCRdb, only in-frame clones are kept and a portion is missing. In the table there are approximately 58,000 clones, 87% of which are singletons. The material sequenced was PBMCs. Receptor source: a man aged 60 to 75 with head and neck cancer.

This chain joins TRBV3-1 (or the pseudogene TRBV3-2) and TRBJ2-5; 10 bases match TRBD2. This CDR3 is 16 amino acids long. Germline V lookup: CDR1 LGHDT, CDR2 YNNKEL (reference sequence). V shed 1 base and J 3 bases; nucleotides not matched to a gene: 5. The DNA for the CDR3 is TGTGCCAGCAGCCAAGTGGCTAGCGGGGGAAAAGAGACCCAGTACTTC. Translated: CASSQVASGGKETQYF.

V and J are TRBV6-4 and TRBJ2-3; a weak D match, TRBD2 (6 bases). Germline V CDR1 and CDR2: MRHNA, SNTAGT. The length of the CDR3 is 16 residues. The V and J ends lost 1 base and 2 bases respectively, with 13 bases between them. The CDR3 region has the DNA TGTGCCAGCAGTGACTATGGCGGGGCATCCACAGATACGCAGTATTTT. The encoded protein is CASSDYGGASTDTQYF.

J is TRBJ2-5 and V is TRBV5-4; possible D gene TRBD1, 7 bases. Trimming shortened V by 5 bases and J by 3 bases, and 11 bases separated the two germline ends. The V gene's germline CDR1 is SGHNT and CDR2 YYREEE (reference sequence). The CDR3 is 13 residues long. This CDR3 is CASSRGTEETQYF. The CDR3 nucleotides are TGTGCCAGCAGTCGCGGGACAGAAGAGACCCAGTACTTC.

This rearrangement joins TRBV27 to TRBJ2-2; D gene unclear. V was shortened by 3 bases and J by 1 base, with 6 bases between the two germline ends. This CDR3 is built from 14 residues. Germline-derived CDR1 and CDR2 are MNHEY and SMNVEV (reference sequence). The CDR3 region has the DNA TGTGCCAGCAGTTTCAATCGGAACACCGGGGAGCTGTTTTTT. Translating gives CASSFNRNTGELFF.

V and J are TRBV7-2 and TRBJ1-1; D perhaps matches TRBD1 (6 bases). The CDR3 sequence is 14 residues long. The germline CDR1 and CDR2 sequences are SGHTA and FQGNSA. V dropped 5 bases and J dropped 3 bases, with 13 bases sitting between them. The CDR3 sequence is CASSPQGGDTEAFF. CDR3 DNA sequence: TGTGCCAGCAGCCCACAGGGCGGGGACACTGAAGCTTTCTTT.

The chain recombines TRBV28 with TRBJ1-2; 10 bases match TRBD1. CDR3 length: 14 residues. V trimming: 4 bases; J trimming: 5 bases; junction bases outside the gene matches: 4. Germline CDR1 MDHEN, CDR2 SYDVKM. The CDR3 DNA is TGTGCCAGCAGTTCCGGGACAGGGGTGTATGGCTACACCTTC. It translates to CASSSGTGVYGYTF.

The chain is built from TRBV6-5 and TRBJ1-1; TRBD1 might be the D (5 bases). The CDR3 extends over 15 amino acids. Trimming removed 6 bases from V and 3 bases from J, with 17 bases in between. The germline V gene has CDR1 MNHEY and CDR2 SVGAGI. As DNA, the CDR3 is TGTGCCAGCAGCCATACGACGGACACCTACACTGAAGCTTTCTTT. It yields the protein CASSHTTDTYTEAFF.

This clone was seen only a few times. The J gene is TRBJ1-6, the V gene TRBV6-5, with D possibly matching TRBD1 (6 bases). Germline-derived CDR1 and CDR2 are MNHEY and SVGAGI. Trimming took off 7 bases at V and 7 bases at J, with 14 bases between the two ends. The CDR3 extends over 14 amino acids. CDR3 sequence reads: CASTAGHQNSPLHF. The DNA for the CDR3 is TGTGCCAGCACCGCGGGACACCAGAATTCACCCCTCCACTTT.

This sequence joins TRBV5-4 and TRBJ2-1; the D call may be TRBD1 or TRBD2 (5 bases each). CDR1 and CDR2 (germline): SGHNT, YYREEE (reference sequence). The CDR3 length is 10 residues. The V gene lost 9 bases and the J gene lost 8 bases, with 9 bases spanning the gap. The CDR3 loop reads CATGRDEQFF. CDR3 sequence (DNA): TGTGCCACGGGACGGGATGAGCAGTTCTTC.

V usage is TRBV2 and J usage is TRBJ2-3, with 13 bases fitting TRBD2. Germline trimming cut 5 bases from V and 10 bases from J; bases unmatched to any gene: 9. The CDR3 extends over 15 amino acids. Germline values: CDR1 SNHLY, CDR2 FYNNEI. The CDR3 coding sequence is TGTGCCAGCAGTACGGGACTAGCGGGGTCAGTTCCGCAGTATTTT. This encodes CASSTGLAGSVPQYF. Full variable domain (remainder filled in from reference TRBV2 and TRBJ2-3): EPEVTQTPSHQVTQMGQEVILRCVPISNHLYFYWYRQILGQKVEFLVSFYNNEISEKSEIFDDQFSVERPDGSNFTLKIRSTKLEDSAMYFCASSTGLAGSVPQYFGPGTRLTVL.

The chain employs TRBV11-1 and TRBJ2-4, with D uncertain. The germline V and J ends were trimmed by 5 bases and 7 bases, with 15 bases remaining between them. Germline values: CDR1 SGHAT, CDR2 FQDESV (reference sequence). The CDR3 covers 14 residues. The chain's CDR3 is CASSQERTGNIQYF. Here the CDR3 DNA reads TGTGCCAGCAGCCAAGAGAGGACGGGTAACATTCAGTACTTC.

The chain couples TRBV4-1 to TRBJ2-7; D possibly corresponds to TRBD2 (6 bases). The ends were cut back, 1 base at V and 2 bases at J, with 15 bases in the middle. The germline CDR1 and CDR2 sequences are MGHRA and YSYEKL. The CDR3 consists of 16 residues. The CDR3 here is CASSQGVRRAAYEQYF. CDR3 nucleotides: TGCGCCAGCAGCCAAGGCGTACGGAGGGCTGCCTACGAGCAGTACTTC.

The V call is TRBV19, the J call TRBJ1-2, with 8 positions matching TRBD1. The CDR3 has 13 amino acids. Germline CDR1 LNHDA, CDR2 SQIVND (reference sequence). Trimming took 5 bases from V and 8 from J; bases not matched to a gene: 7. The CDR3 DNA sequence: TGTGCCAGTAGTGGCCAGGGGGCGCGGGGCTACACCTTC. Translation gives CASSGQGARGYTF.

The gene calls are TRBV14 and TRBJ2-1, with TRBD1 identical over 8 bases. Germline V gene sequence: CDR1 SGHDN, CDR2 FVKESK. CDR3 length equals 16 residues. The trim removed 3 bases at V and 4 bases at J, leaving 8 bases unmatched. The CDR3 sequence: CASSQNRGWEYNEQFF. For the CDR3, the DNA is TGTGCCAGCAGCCAGAACAGGGGGTGGGAGTACAATGAGCAGTTCTTC.

DNA of the CDR3: TGCAGTGCTAGTCGGGGACAGGGGGCCGGGGAGCTGTTTTTT. Amino acid sequence: CSASRGQGAGELFF. The chain has TRBV20-1 and TRBJ2-2; 11 bases fit TRBD1. The CDR3 sequence is 14 residues long. Trimming removed 3 bases from V and 6 bases from J; junction bases left unmatched: 3. Germline loops: CDR1 DFQATT, CDR2 SNEGSKA (reference sequence).

The chain links TRBV7-8 to TRBJ2-7; D possibly corresponds to TRBD1 (5 bases). Germline V gives CDR1 SGHVS, CDR2 FQNEAQ. There are 13 residues in the CDR3. Trimming removed 3 bases from V and 6 bases from J, with 12 bases in between. The CDR3 nucleotides read TGTGCCAGCAGCTTGGGGCAAGGGGTCGAGCAGTACTTC. Protein sequence: CASSLGQGVEQYF.

The gene calls are TRBV29-1 and TRBJ2-7; TRBD1 matches at 8 bases. V was pared by 1 base and J by 4 bases, with 6 bases of the junction left unmatched. This CDR3 contains 14 residues. Germline V gene data show CDR1 as SQVTM and CDR2 as ANQGSEA. The CDR3 DNA sequence: TGCAGCGTTGAAGTTCAGGGGGCAGGTTACGAGCAGTACTTC. It translates to CSVEVQGAGYEQYF.

The chain couples TRBV28 to TRBJ2-5; 9 bases are shared with TRBD1. The CDR3 is 14 residues long. J gave up 2 bases and V 6 bases, and 4 bases lay outside the gene matches. Germline V gene data show CDR1 as MDHEN and CDR2 as SYDVKM. This CDR3 reads CASSSGQGQETQYF. The CDR3 nucleotides are TGTGCCAGCAGCTCCGGACAGGGGCAAGAGACCCAGTACTTC.

The chain employs TRBV2 and TRBJ1-1; D not resolved. This CDR3 spans 14 amino acids. Germline CDR1 reads SNHLY; CDR2 reads FYNNEI. V was cut by 4 bases and J by 0 bases, with 9 bases left in between. CDR3 bases: TGTGCCAGCAGTGTTACAACGATGAACACTGAAGCTTTCTTT. Amino acid sequence: CASSVTTMNTEAFF.

The chain combines TRBV9 with TRBJ1-1; 10 bases map to TRBD1. V lost 0 bases to trimming and J lost 0 bases; unmatched junction nucleotides: 8. The V gene's germline CDR1 is SGDLS and CDR2 YYNGEE. The CDR3 sequence is 18 residues long. The chain's CDR3 is CASSVGFGQGGMNTEAFF. CDR3 DNA: TGTGCCAGCAGCGTAGGTTTCGGACAGGGGGGGATGAACACTGAAGCTTTCTTT. The variable domain in full, completed from reference TRBV9 and TRBJ1-1, reads DSGVTQTPKHLITATGQRVTLRCSPRSGDLSVYWYQQSLDQGLQFLIQYYNGEERAKGNILERFSAQQFPDLHSELNLSSLELGDSALYFCASSVGFGQGGMNTEAFFGQGTRLTVV.